This entry is about one T cell receptor (beta chain). Its antigen is as yet unknown. The data belong to a study of Graves' ophthalmopathy and Graves' hyperthyroidism. Scientists amplified the TCR beta CDR3 regions from RNA transcripts. HTBI primers were used in a first-round RT-PCR, which preceded a second-round multiplex PCR. TCRdb re-analysed the multiplex PCR reads in MiXCR, keeping a single row per CDR3 protein. The sample carries hundreds of thousands of distinct CDR3 sequences, 22% recorded once. A follow-up of 18 months without ophthalmopathy meant that hyperthyroidism was stable. If patients had other autoimmune diseases, uncontrolled infections, pregnancy or lactation, they were excluded. Whole-study findings and limits: A classifier, a 13-signature model, separated ophthalmopathy from stable hyperthyroidism with 87.88% sensitivity and around 83% specificity. Blood samples also showed most expanded thyroid clonotypes exceeding 0.001 frequency.

The CDR3 is made up of 16 amino acids. The trim removed 4 bases at V and 4 bases at J, leaving 10 bases unmatched. Sample: peripheral blood. The sequence came from a woman under 30 with stable Graves' hyperthyroidism. Some clones in this sample may be carry-over from other donors' samples. The V call is TRBV12-3 or TRBV12-4, the J call TRBJ1-3; 7 bases match TRBD1. CDR3 amino acids: CASSYFDRASGNTIYF. The CDR3 coding sequence is TGTGCCAGCAGTTACTTTGACAGGGCATCCGGAAACACCATATATTTT.